This passage covers 11 T cell receptor beta chains from one sample sequenced in a study of T cells in localized non-small cell lung cancer. Only in-frame clones appear in the TCRdb table, and some are missing; sequencing was by immunoSEQ multiplex PCR. The sample lists about 26,000 clones; approximately 85% were seen once. Sequenced material: peripheral blood, taken before any cancer treatment. All receptors come from a woman aged 40-69 years with stage I lung adenocarcinoma.

This chain links TRBV10-3 with TRBJ2-2; tentatively, D is TRBD2 (5 bases). V lost 2 bases to trimming and J lost 1 base, with 8 bases between them. CDR3 length: 15 residues. Germline V gene lookup returns CDR1 ENHRY and CDR2 SYGVKD. The CDR3: CAISETSLNTGELFF. DNA for the CDR3: TGTGCCATCAGTGAGACTAGTCTGAACACCGGGGAGCTGTTTTTT.

The rearrangement links TRBV2 to TRBJ1-1; 9 nucleotides line up with TRBD1. The CDR3 spans 13 residues. Germline assignment: CDR1 SNHLY and CDR2 FYNNEI. The V segment lost 7 bases and the J segment 4 bases; nucleotides outside the gene matches: 4. For the CDR3, the DNA is TGTGCCAGCATCGAGGACAGGGGCACTGAAGCTTTCTTT. Its translation: CASIEDRGTEAFF.

The V and J genes are TRBV30 and TRBJ2-3; TRBD2 aligns across 14 bases. This CDR3 is built from 14 residues. Germline trimming cut 1 base from V and 7 bases from J; bases unmatched to any gene: 1. Germline-derived CDR1 and CDR2 are GTSNPN and SVGIG (reference sequence). The CDR3 spells CAWSGTSGGYTQYF. CDR3 in DNA: TGTGCCTGGAGTGGGACTAGCGGGGGGTATACGCAGTATTTT.

This clone was observed once. V is TRBV9 and J is TRBJ1-1, with D unresolved. The germline gives CDR1 SGDLS, CDR2 YYNGEE. This CDR3 spans 13 amino acids. Trimming pared 0 bases from V and 1 base from J, leaving 4 bases between. This CDR3 is CASSVGPNTEAFF. CDR3 sequence (DNA): TGTGCCAGCAGCGTAGGGCCGAACACTGAAGCTTTCTTT.

Comments on this clone: A read error may be the cause here, since a much bigger clone is one base away. The rearrangement joins TRBV4-1 to TRBJ1-1; 7 bases agree with TRBD1. The CDR3 has 18 amino acids. J lost 0 bases, V lost 4 bases, and 14 bases had no gene match. Germline assignment: CDR1 MGHRA and CDR2 YSYEKL. DNA for the CDR3: TGCGCCAGCAGCCTTCGGGTAGGGGGCGCGGGGGTGAACACTGAAGCTTTCTTT. This encodes CASSLRVGGAGVNTEAFF.

The chain carries TRBV29-1 and TRBJ2-3; D is unclear. V lost 5 bases, J lost 0 bases, and 15 bases lay in between. The CDR3 contains 15 residues. Germline CDR1 is SQVTM and CDR2 is ANQGSEA. This chain's CDR3 is CSVPVVTPSTDTQYF. The CDR3 bases are TGCAGCGTTCCTGTCGTGACTCCCAGCACAGATACGCAGTATTTT.

This chain joins TRBV5-6 and TRBJ1-6; 10 bases line up with TRBD1. Germline assignment: CDR1 SGHDT and CDR2 YYEEEE. Losses at the gene ends were 0 bases for V and 7 bases for J; bases not matched to a gene: 1. CDR3 length: 15 residues. This CDR3 is CASSLVGQGNSPLHF. The CDR3 DNA is TGTGCCAGCAGCTTGGTGGGACAGGGGAATTCACCCCTCCACTTT.

This chain links TRBV7-8 with TRBJ1-4; 7 bases fit TRBD1. Germline V gene sequence: CDR1 SGHVS, CDR2 FQNEAQ. The J segment lost 5 bases and the V segment lost 5 bases, leaving 14 bases of the junction unmatched. The CDR3 sequence is 17 residues long. CDR3 nucleotides: TGTGCCAGCAGCCCGTCCATAGTAGGACAGGCGAATGAAAAACTGTTTTTT. This encodes CASSPSIVGQANEKLFF.

This clone was counted once. The gene calls are TRBV5-1 and TRBJ1-2, with unresolved D. The CDR3 is 12 residues long. Between the trimmed V and J ends, which lost 4 bases and 7 bases, there was a span of 11 bases. Germline V gene data show CDR1 as SGHRS and CDR2 as YFSETQ. For the CDR3, the DNA is TGCGCCAGCAGCCCTAGGGCTTCTGGCTACACCTTC. Amino acids: CASSPRASGYTF.

CDR3 in amino acids: CASSPETGAGNTIYF. As DNA, the CDR3 is TGTGCCAGCTCACCAGAGACAGGGGCTGGAAACACCATATATTTT. The chain couples TRBV18 to TRBJ1-3, with 8 positions matching TRBD1. CDR3 length: 15 residues. Per the germline V gene, CDR1 is KGHSH and CDR2 is LQKENI. V gave up 2 bases and J gave up 2 bases; unmatched junction bases: 2.

The rearrangement links TRBV9 to TRBJ1-1; D possibly corresponds to TRBD1 (6 bases). The germline gives CDR1 SGDLS, CDR2 YYNGEE. Deletions cut 3 bases from V and 2 bases from J, with 14 bases between. The CDR3 has 15 residues. The CDR3 coding sequence is TGTGCCAGCAGCGGGAACTCGGGACACAACACTGAAGCTTTCTTT. Translation gives CASSGNSGHNTEAFF.